This T cell receptor (beta chain) was identified in a study of control samples from healthy donors and cancer patients. TCRdb's copy holds only in-frame clones and misses some; the assay was immunoSEQ multiplex PCR. The top ten clones hold over 0.85% of a sample with 85,000 to 95,000 clones, just over 90% of them seen once. This CDR3 region has 15 residues. V was shortened by 3 bases and J by 2 bases, with 13 bases between the two germline ends. Germline lookup yields CDR1 LNHDA and CDR2 SQIVND (reference sequence). The origin of this receptor is a woman aged 25 to 39 in good health. J is TRBJ2-5 and V is TRBV19; D ambiguous. The source material was blood. CDR3 amino acids: CASSISGRQQETQYF. DNA for the CDR3: TGTGCCAGTAGTATCTCCGGCCGTCAACAAGAGACCCAGTACTTC.